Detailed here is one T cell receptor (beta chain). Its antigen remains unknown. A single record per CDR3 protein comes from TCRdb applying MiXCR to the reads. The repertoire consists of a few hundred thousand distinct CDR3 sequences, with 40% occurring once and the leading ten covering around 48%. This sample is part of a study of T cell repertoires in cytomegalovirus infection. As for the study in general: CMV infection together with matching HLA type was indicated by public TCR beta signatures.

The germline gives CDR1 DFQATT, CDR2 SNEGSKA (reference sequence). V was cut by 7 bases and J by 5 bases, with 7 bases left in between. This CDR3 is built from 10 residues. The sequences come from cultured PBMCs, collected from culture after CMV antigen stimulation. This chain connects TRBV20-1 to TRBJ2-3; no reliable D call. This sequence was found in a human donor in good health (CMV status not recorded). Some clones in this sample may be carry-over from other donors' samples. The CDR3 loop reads CSVTGDTQYF. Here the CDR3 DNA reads TGCAGTGTGACGGGAGATACGCAGTATTTT.